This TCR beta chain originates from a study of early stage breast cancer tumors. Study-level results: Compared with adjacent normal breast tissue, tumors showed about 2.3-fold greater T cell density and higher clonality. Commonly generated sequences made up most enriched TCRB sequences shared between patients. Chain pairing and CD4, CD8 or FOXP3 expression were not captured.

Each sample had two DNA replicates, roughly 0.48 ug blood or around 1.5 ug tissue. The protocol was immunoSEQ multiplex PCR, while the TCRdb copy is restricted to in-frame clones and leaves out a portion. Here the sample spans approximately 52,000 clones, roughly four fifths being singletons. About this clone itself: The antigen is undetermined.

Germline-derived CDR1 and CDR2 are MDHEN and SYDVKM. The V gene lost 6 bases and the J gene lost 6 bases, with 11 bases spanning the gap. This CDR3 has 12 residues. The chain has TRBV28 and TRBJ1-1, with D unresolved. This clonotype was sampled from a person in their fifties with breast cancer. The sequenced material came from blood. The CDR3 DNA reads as TGTGCCAGCAGCCTAAGACGAGCTGAAGCTTTCTTT. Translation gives CASSLRRAEAFF.